These T cell receptor beta chains were read from a single sample in a study of blood T cell repertoires in COVID-19. Only in-frame clones appear in the TCRdb table, and some are missing; sequencing was by immunoSEQ multiplex PCR. The sample contains about 100,000 clones, almost 90% of which appear only once. Sequencing input: peripheral blood. These receptor sequences come from a human donor in a cohort sampled during active COVID-19. CDR3s include the opening cysteine and the closing phenylalanine or tryptophan. The order of the fields is V gene, clone size, J gene, D gene, CDR3 DNA, CDR3 protein. The D gene is left open where the match is weak. Clone size is stated in some rows and not others, as once, few, many or a class when expanded.

TRBV7-5	-	TRBJ1-1	-	TGTGTCAGAAGCGCGATCGGGGGAGCGATGAACACTGAAGCTTTCTTT	CVRSAIGGAMNTEAFF
TRBV6-6	once	TRBJ1-1	TRBD1	TGTGCCAGCAGTTACTCGGGTGGGACAGCGAACACTGAAGCTTTCTTT	CASSYSGGTANTEAFF
TRBV28	-	TRBJ1-2	TRBD1	TGTGCCAGTACAAGGGACAGGGCTAACTATGGCTACACCTTC	CASTRDRANYGYTF
TRBV6-6	-	TRBJ1-5	TRBD1	TGTGCCAGCAGTGGACAGGGGGCTAGTCAGCCCCAGCATTTT	CASSGQGASQPQHF
TRBV28	-	TRBJ1-3	-	TGTGCCACCACGGAGGCAGCCCGGGAAGACACCATATATTTT	CATTEAAREDTIYF
TRBV28	-	TRBJ1-4	-	TGTGCCAGCAAGCAGGTTAATGAAAAACTGTTTTTT	CASKQVNEKLFF
TRBV28	-	TRBJ1-4	-	TGTGCCAGCAGTTCGGGGGCAACTAATGAAAAACTGTTTTTT	CASSSGATNEKLFF
TRBV5-6	-	TRBJ2-1	TRBD1	TGTGCCAGCAGCTTCGGACAGGGTCGCTACAATGAGCAGTTCTTC	CASSFGQGRYNEQFF
TRBV24-1	-	TRBJ2-3	TRBD1	TGTGCCACCAGTGATATCGGGACAGGGTATGCAGATACGCAGTATTTT	CATSDIGTGYADTQYF
TRBV7-3	-	TRBJ1-1	TRBD1	TGTGCCAGCAGCTCTCAGGGGGGTCGGATGAACACTGAAGCTTTCTTT	CASSSQGGRMNTEAFF
TRBV15	-	TRBJ2-5	-	TGTGCCACCAGCGGTTCGGGACACACACAAGAGACCCAGTACTTC	CATSGSGHTQETQYF
TRBV7-9	-	TRBJ1-1	TRBD1	TGTGCCAGCAGCTCACCGGGACAGGGCGAGCTGAACACTGAAGCTTTCTTT	CASSSPGQGELNTEAFF
TRBV7-2	-	TRBJ1-5	-	TGTGCCAGCAGCTTAGTAGGGGTACTAAGCAATCAGCCCCAGCATTTT	CASSLVGVLSNQPQHF
TRBV5-5	-	TRBJ2-5	TRBD2	TGTGCCAGCAGCTTGGAGGGTAGCGGGAGGGCTGAGACCCAGTACTTC	CASSLEGSGRAETQYF
TRBV25-1	-	TRBJ1-2	-	TGTGCCAGCAGTGCGGTCGGCTATGGCTACACCTTC	CASSAVGYGYTF
TRBV5-6	-	TRBJ1-2	TRBD1	TGTGCCAGCAGCTCCGGGGACAGAGCCTATGGCTACACCTTC	CASSSGDRAYGYTF
TRBV19	-	TRBJ2-1	TRBD2	TGTGCCAGTAGTATTAGTACTAGCGGGGCCCTGGTTGAGCAGTTCTTC	CASSISTSGALVEQFF
TRBV19	-	TRBJ2-3	-	TGTGCCAGTAGTATAGGAGGCACAGATACGCAGTATTTT	CASSIGGTDTQYF
TRBV27	-	TRBJ2-7	-	TGTGCCAGCAGTTTACCCCTACCTCCCCCAGGGAAATCCTCCTACGAGCAGTACTTC	CASSLPLPPPGKSSYEQYF
TRBV30	once	TRBJ1-2	-	TGTGCCTGGACCTCCGGATCTAGGAGCTACTATGGCTACACCTTC	CAWTSGSRSYYGYTF
TRBV6-5	-	TRBJ2-5	-	TGTGCCAGCAGTTACTCGGCGCGGGCCCCACAAGAGACCCAGTACTTC	CASSYSARAPQETQYF
TRBV19	-	TRBJ1-1	-	TGTGCCAGAAGGGGAGGTTCGGCTTTCTTT	CARRGGSAFF
TRBV5-1	-	TRBJ1-2	TRBD1	TGCGCCAGCAGCGGTTGGGACAGGGTGGTGATTAACTATGGCTACACCTTC	CASSGWDRVVINYGYTF
TRBV30	-	TRBJ2-7	-	TGTGCCTGGAGTGTAAAGCAGGGGAAGACCTACGAGCAGTACTTC	CAWSVKQGKTYEQYF
TRBV6-1	-	TRBJ2-2	TRBD2	TGTGCCAGCAGTGAAGCGAATAGAGTCGCTAGCGGTATCGGGGAGCTGTTTTTT	CASSEANRVASGIGELFF
TRBV7-9	-	TRBJ2-2	TRBD2	TGTGCCAGCAACTCCGGAGCGGGAGGGATCGACGGGGAGCTGTTTTTT	CASNSGAGGIDGELFF